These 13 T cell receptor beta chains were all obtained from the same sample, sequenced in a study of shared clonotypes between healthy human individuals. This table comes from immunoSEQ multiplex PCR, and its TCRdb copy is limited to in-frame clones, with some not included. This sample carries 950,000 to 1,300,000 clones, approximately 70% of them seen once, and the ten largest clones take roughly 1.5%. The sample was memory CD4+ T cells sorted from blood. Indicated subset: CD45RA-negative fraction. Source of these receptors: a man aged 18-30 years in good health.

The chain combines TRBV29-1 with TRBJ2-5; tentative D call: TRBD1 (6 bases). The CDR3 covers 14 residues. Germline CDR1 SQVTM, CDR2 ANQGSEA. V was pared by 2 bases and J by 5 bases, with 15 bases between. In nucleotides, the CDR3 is TGCAGCGTTGAACAGAAGGGGGACCGCGAGACCCAGTACTTC. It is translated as CSVEQKGDRETQYF.

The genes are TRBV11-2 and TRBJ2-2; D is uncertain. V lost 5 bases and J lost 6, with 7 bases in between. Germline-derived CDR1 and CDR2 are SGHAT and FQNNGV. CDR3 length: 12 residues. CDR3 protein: CASSLEPGELFF. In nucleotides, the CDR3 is TGTGCCAGCAGCCTCGAACCCGGGGAGCTGTTTTTT.

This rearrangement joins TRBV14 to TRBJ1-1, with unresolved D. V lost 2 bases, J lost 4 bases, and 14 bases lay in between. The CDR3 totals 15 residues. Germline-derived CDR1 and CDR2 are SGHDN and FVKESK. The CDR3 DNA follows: TGTGCCAGCAGCCAAATGGGGAGGCCGACCACTGAAGCTTTCTTT. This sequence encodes CASSQMGRPTTEAFF.

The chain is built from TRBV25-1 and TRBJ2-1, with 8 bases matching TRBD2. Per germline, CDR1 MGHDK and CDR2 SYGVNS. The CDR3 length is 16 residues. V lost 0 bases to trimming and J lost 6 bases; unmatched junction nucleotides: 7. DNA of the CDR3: TGTGCCAGCAGTGAATATTTGAGCGGGAGTAGCAATGAGCAGTTCTTC. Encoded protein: CASSEYLSGSSNEQFF. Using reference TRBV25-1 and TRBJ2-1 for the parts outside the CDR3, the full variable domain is EADIYQTPRYLVIGTGKKITLECSQTMGHDKMYWYQQDPGMELHLIHYSYGVNSTEKGDLSSESTVSRIRTEHFPLTLESARPSHTSQYLCASSEYLSGSSNEQFFGPGTRLTVL.

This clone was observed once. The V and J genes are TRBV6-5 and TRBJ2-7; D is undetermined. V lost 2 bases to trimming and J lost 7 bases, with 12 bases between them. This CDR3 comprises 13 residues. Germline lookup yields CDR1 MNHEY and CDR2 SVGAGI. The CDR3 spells CASSYNGPVEQYF. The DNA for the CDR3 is TGTGCCAGCAGTTACAACGGCCCGGTAGAGCAGTACTTC.

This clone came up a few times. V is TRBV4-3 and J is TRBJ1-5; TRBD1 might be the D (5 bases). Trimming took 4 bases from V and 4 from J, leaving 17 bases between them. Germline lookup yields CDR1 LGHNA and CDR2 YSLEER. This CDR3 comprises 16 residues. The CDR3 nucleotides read TGCGCCAGCAGCCCTCCGACTGACAGTTTAAATCAGCCCCAGCATTTT. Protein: CASSPPTDSLNQPQHF.

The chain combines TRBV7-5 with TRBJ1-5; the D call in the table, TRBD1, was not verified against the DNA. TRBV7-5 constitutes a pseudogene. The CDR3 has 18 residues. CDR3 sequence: CARSLGILDRVNNQPQHF. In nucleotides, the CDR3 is TGTGCCAGAAGCCTAGGGATTTTGGACAGGGTAAACAATCAGCCCCAGCATTTT.

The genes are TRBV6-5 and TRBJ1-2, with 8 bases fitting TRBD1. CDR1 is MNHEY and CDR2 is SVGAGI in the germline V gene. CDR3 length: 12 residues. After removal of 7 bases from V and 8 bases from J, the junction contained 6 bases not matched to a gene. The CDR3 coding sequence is TGTGCCAGCAACTCAGGGGGCGAAGGCTACACCTTC. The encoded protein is CASNSGGEGYTF.

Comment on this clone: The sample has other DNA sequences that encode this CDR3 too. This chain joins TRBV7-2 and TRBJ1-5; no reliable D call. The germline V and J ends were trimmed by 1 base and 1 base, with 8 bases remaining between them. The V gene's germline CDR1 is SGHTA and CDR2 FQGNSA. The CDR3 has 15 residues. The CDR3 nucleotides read TGTGCCAGCAGCTTAGGGACCGTCAGCAATCAGCCCCAGCATTTT. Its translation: CASSLGTVSNQPQHF.

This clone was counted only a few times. The CDR3 region has the DNA TGTGCCAGCAGCGCGGACAGCACTAATGAAAAACTGTTTTTT. It yields the protein CASSADSTNEKLFF. The V and J genes are TRBV5-4 and TRBJ1-4, with D tentatively TRBD1 (6 bases). The CDR3 contains 14 residues. Germline V gene data show CDR1 as SGHNT and CDR2 as YYREEE (reference sequence). The V end lost 4 bases, the J end lost 2 bases, and 9 bases lay between the germline ends.

The CDR3 DNA sequence: TGTGCCAGCAGTTTCAAATGGGACTATGGCTACACCTTC. This codes for CASSFKWDYGYTF. V and J are TRBV28 and TRBJ1-2; D remains unclear. The V end lost 3 bases, the J end lost 3 bases, and 8 bases lay between the germline ends. Looked up from germline, CDR1 is MDHEN and CDR2 is SYDVKM. The CDR3 contains 13 residues.

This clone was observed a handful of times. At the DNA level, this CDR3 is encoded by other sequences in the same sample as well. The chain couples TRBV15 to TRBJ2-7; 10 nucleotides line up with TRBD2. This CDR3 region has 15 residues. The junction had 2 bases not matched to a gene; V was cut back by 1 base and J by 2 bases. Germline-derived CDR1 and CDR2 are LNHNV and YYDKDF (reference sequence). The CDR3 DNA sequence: TGTGCCACCAGCAGAGGAGGACTAGCGGCCTACGAGCAGTACTTC. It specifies CATSRGGLAAYEQYF.

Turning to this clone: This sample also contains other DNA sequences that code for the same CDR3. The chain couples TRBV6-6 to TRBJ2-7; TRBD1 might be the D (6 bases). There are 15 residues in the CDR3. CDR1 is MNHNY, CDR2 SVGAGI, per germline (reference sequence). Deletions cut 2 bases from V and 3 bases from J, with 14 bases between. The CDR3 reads CASSYHRPGDYEQYF. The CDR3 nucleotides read TGTGCCAGCAGTTACCACCGTCCAGGGGACTACGAGCAGTACTTC.